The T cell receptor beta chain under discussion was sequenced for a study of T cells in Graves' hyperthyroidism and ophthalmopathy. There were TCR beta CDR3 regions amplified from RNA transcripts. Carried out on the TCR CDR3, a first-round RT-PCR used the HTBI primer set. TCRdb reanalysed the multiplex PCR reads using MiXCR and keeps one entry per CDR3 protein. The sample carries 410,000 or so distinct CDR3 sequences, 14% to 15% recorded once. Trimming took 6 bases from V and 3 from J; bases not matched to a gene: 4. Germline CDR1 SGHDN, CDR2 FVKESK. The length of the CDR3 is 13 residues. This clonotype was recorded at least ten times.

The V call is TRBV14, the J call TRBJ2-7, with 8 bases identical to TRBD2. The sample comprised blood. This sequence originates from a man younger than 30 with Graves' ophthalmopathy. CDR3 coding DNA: TGTGCCAGCAGGGGAACTAGCGGCTACGAGCAGTACTTC. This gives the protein CASRGTSGYEQYF. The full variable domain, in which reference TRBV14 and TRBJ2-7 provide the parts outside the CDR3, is EAGVTQFPSHSVIEKGQTVTLRCDPISGHDNLYWYRRVMGKEIKFLLHFVKESKQDESGMPNNRFLAERTGGTYSTLKVQPAELEDSGVYFCASRGTSGYEQYFGPGTRLTVT.